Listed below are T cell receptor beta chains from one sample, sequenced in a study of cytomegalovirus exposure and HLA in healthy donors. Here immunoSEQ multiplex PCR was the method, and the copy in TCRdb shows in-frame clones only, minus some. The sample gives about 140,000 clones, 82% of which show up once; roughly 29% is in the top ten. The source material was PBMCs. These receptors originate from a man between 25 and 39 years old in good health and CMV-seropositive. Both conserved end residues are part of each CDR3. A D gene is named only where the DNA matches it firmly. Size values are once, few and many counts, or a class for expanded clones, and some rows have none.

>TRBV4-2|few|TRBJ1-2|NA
CASSQDQGDEGYTF
TGTGCCAGCAGCCAAGATCAGGGCGATGAAGGCTACACCTTC
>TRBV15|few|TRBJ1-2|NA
CATSRDQSGANYGYTF
TGTGCCACCAGCAGAGATCAATCGGGAGCCAACTATGGCTACACCTTC
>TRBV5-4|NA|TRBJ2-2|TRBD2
CASSPYGGGGVTGELFF
TGTGCCAGCAGCCCATATGGGGGGGGAGGTGTCACCGGGGAGCTGTTTTTT
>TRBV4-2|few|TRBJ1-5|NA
CASSQGGEYSNQPQHF
TGTGCCAGCAGCCAAGGGGGGGAATATAGCAATCAGCCCCAGCATTTT
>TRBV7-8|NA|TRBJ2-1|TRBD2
CASSLAGGYNEQFF
TGTGCCAGCAGCTTAGCCGGGGGGTACAATGAGCAGTTCTTC
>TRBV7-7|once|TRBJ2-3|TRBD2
CASSSGLAGGDTQYF
TGTGCCAGCAGCTCCGGACTAGCGGGGGGGGATACGCAGTATTTT
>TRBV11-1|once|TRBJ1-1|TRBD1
CASSLRRDRETEAFF
TGTGCCAGCAGCTTACGCCGTGACAGGGAAACTGAAGCTTTCTTT
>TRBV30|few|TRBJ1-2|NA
CASDRSLRGYTF
TGTGCCTCCGACAGGTCCCTTCGGGGCTACACCTTC
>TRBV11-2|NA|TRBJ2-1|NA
CASSLLGAHNEQFF
TGTGCCAGCAGCTTGTTAGGAGCTCACAATGAGCAGTTCTTC
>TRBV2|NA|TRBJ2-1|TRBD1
CASSDEHLSTGDEQFF
TGTGCCAGCAGTGATGAACACCTCTCGACAGGGGATGAGCAGTTCTTC
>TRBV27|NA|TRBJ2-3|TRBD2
CASSLPPSGGFVDTQYF
TGTGCCAGCAGTCTTCCCCCTAGCGGGGGATTCGTCGATACGCAGTATTTT
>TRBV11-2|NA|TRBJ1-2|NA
CASSLDEGWGGYTF
TGTGCCAGCAGCTTAGACGAGGGCTGGGGTGGCTACACCTTC
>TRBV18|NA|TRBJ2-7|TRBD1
CASSPLPIGTGVSGEQYF
TGTGCCAGCTCACCATTGCCAATCGGGACAGGGGTCTCGGGCGAGCAGTACTTC
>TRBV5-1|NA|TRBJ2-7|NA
CASSLASSTDRPYEQYF
TGCGCCAGCAGCTTGGCCTCTTCGACAGACCGTCCATACGAGCAGTACTTC
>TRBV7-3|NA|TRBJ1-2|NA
CASGPQGVLFGYTF
TGTGCCAGCGGACCACAGGGTGTTCTCTTTGGCTACACCTTC
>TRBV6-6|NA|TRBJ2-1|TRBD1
CASSFPGGSYNEQFF
TGTGCCAGCAGCTTCCCAGGGGGCTCCTACAATGAGCAGTTCTTC
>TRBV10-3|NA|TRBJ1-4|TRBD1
CAISGGQDEKLFF
TGTGCCATCAGTGGGGGACAGGACGAAAAACTGTTTTTT
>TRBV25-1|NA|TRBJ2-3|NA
CASSITDTQYF
TGTGCCAGCAGCATCACAGATACGCAGTATTTT
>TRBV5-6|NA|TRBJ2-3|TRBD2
CASSSGLAGKGSDTQYF
TGTGCCAGCAGCTCGGGACTAGCGGGGAAGGGGTCAGATACGCAGTATTTT
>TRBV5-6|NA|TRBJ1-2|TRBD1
CASSLPGGKSHYGYTF
TGTGCCAGCAGCCTCCCAGGGGGCAAATCCCACTATGGCTACACCTTC
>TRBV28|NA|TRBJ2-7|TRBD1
CASSPILGQGDYEQYF
TGTGCCAGCAGTCCTATCTTGGGACAGGGGGATTACGAGCAGTACTTC
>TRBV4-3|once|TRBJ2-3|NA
CASSQEAGGGSAGEAYF
TGCGCCAGCAGCCAAGAAGCTGGAGGGGGCTCTGCTGGCGAGGCCTATTTT
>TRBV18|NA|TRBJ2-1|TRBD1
CASSLGQGAYNEQFF
TGTGCCAGCTCCCTCGGACAGGGGGCTTACAATGAGCAGTTCTTC
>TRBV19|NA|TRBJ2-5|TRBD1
CASSIGQGPGETQYF
TGTGCCAGTAGTATAGGACAGGGTCCAGGAGAGACCCAGTACTTC
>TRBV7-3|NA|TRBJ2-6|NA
CASRFTGLLSSGANVLTF
TGTGCCAGCAGATTCACAGGGCTCCTCAGCTCTGGGGCCAACGTCCTGACTTTC
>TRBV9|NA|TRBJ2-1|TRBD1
CASSVVTGDNHEQFF
TGTGCCAGCAGCGTAGTGACAGGGGATAACCATGAGCAGTTCTTC
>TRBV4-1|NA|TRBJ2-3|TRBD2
CASSQDVAGGITDTQYF
TGCGCCAGCAGCCAAGATGTAGCGGGGGGGATCACAGATACGCAGTATTTT
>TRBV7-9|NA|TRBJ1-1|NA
CASNRVGSIEAFF
TGTGCCAGCAACAGGGTGGGTAGTATTGAAGCTTTCTTT
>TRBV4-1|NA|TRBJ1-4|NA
CASRARDNEKLFF
TGCGCCAGCAGAGCCAGGGATAATGAAAAACTGTTTTTT
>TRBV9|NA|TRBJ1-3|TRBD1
CASSVAPTGVSGNTIYF
TGTGCCAGCAGCGTAGCCCCGACAGGGGTCTCTGGAAACACCATATATTTT
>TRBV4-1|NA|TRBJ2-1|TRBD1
CASSQATGPSHNEQFF
TGCGCCAGCAGCCAGGCGACAGGGCCCTCACACAATGAGCAGTTCTTC
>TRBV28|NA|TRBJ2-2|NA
CASKGRGVYAGELFF
TGTGCCAGCAAGGGCAGGGGGGTATATGCCGGGGAGCTGTTTTTT
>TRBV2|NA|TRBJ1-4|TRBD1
CASSADRVNEKLFF
TGTGCCAGCAGCGCGGACAGGGTTAATGAAAAACTGTTTTTT